This T cell receptor (beta chain) is drawn from a study of cytomegalovirus exposure and HLA in healthy donors. Study-wide context: Researchers found that roughly 81% of 398 genotyped donors fell within the Caucasian-associated ancestry cluster.

Deletions cut 3 bases from V and 7 bases from J, with 6 bases between. This CDR3 contains 11 residues. The germline V gene encodes CDR1 MDHEN and CDR2 SYDVKM. Primers included in the PCR were 60 Vbeta and 13 Jbeta primers. Only in-frame clones appear in the TCRdb table, and some are missing; sequencing was by immunoSEQ multiplex PCR. This sample yields over 100,000 clones, of which around three quarters are seen a single time; more than 4% belongs to the top ten. A word on this clone: The target antigen is unknown.

Overall study findings and caveats: Across donors, most TCRs were seen rarely, yet some public ones were widespread. Later analysis showed most CMV-associated TCR beta chains appearing HLA-restricted.

The sequence was obtained from a male donor in good health and CMV-seropositive. The V gene is TRBV28, the J gene TRBJ2-5; the D gene is possibly TRBD2 (5 bases). Material: PBMCs. DNA for the CDR3: TGTGCCAGCAGTTTCAGCGGGACCCAGTACTTC. It specifies CASSFSGTQYF.